Below, one T cell receptor (beta chain) is given with its context. Clones were read by immunoSEQ multiplex PCR, and TCRdb kept only the in-frame ones, dropping some. The table records some 20,000 clones, about 80% of them present only once. This CDR3 is 13 amino acids long. V shed 3 bases and J shed 2 bases, with 6 bases lying between them. Germline CDR1 is SEHNR and CDR2 is FQNEAQ (reference sequence). The sample comes from a study of chemoradiotherapy in HPV16-positive cancers. The sample consisted of blood, taken from a patient who underwent chemoradiotherapy. This receptor was taken from a human donor with HPV-associated anogenital cancer. The chain is built from TRBV7-9 and TRBJ2-3, with D unresolved. The CDR3 DNA is TGTGCCAGCAGCTTCTCATTCACAGATACGCAGTATTTT. Translating it yields CASSFSFTDTQYF.